Detailed here is one TCR beta chain. Its antigen is unknown. V gave up 6 bases and J gave up 0 bases; unmatched junction bases: 8. CDR1 and CDR2 from the germline V gene are MNHNY and SVGAGI (reference sequence). There are 16 residues in the CDR3. Individual cDNA molecules received unique molecular identifiers during library preparation. TCRdb reprocessed the 5' RACE reads via MiXCR and lists one record per CDR3 protein. The table lists more than 85,000 distinct CDR3 sequences, 15% to 20% of them singletons, with 5.1% in the top ten. These data originate in a study of early T cells in non-severe SARS-CoV-2 infection. The wider study: The authors sequenced bulk RNA from unsorted whole blood, leaving chains unpaired.

Study-level points and caveats: Clonotype matching in VDJdb favored anti-spike CD8 responses and did not capture private and CD4 specificities.

Material: whole blood, obtained at baseline. The sequence came from an adult who was a healthcare worker with PCR-confirmed SARS-CoV-2 infection or an uninfected control (not recorded which). This chain joins TRBV6-6 and TRBJ1-1; 9 bases map to TRBD1. The CDR3 DNA is TGTGCCAGCAGGGCTACAGGGGGCTATATGAACACTGAAGCTTTCTTT. This translates into CASRATGGYMNTEAFF.